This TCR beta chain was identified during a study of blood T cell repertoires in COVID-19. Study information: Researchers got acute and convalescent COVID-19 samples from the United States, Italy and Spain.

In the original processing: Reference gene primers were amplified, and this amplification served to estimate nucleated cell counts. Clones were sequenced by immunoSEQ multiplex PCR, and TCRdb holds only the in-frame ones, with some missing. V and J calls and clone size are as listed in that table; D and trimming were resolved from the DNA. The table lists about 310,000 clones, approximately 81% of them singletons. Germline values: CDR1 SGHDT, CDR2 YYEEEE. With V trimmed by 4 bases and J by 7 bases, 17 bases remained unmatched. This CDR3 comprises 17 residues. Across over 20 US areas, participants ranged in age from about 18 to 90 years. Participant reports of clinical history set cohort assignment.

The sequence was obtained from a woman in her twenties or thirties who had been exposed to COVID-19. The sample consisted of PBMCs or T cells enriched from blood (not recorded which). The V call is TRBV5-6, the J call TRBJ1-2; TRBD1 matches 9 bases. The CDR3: CASSGEYRDRAFRGYTF. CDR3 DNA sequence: TGTGCCAGCAGCGGGGAGTATCGGGACAGGGCCTTTCGTGGCTACACCTTC. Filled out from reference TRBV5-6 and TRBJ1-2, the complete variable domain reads DAGVTQSPTHLIKTRGQQVTLRCSPKSGHDTVSWYQQALGQGPQFIFQYYEEEERQRGNFPDRFSGHQFPNYSSELNVNALLLGDSALYLCASSGEYRDRAFRGYTFGSGTRLTVV.